What follows are 9 T cell receptor beta chains derived from one specimen sequenced in a study of T cell changes during pregnancy in multiple sclerosis. TCRdb keeps only in-frame clones here, not all; method: immunoSEQ multiplex PCR. Of under 30,000 clones in the sample, roughly nine tenths were seen once. The specimen was CD8+ T cells from peripheral blood mononuclear cells, collected in the second trimester of pregnancy. The receptors were sampled from a female donor with multiple sclerosis, enrolled in a pregnancy study.

This chain uses TRBV4-2 with TRBJ2-3; 9 nucleotides align to TRBD2. J gave up 4 bases and V 3 bases, and 8 bases lay outside the gene matches. Per germline, CDR1 LGHNA and CDR2 YNFKEQ. This CDR3 is built from 16 residues. The CDR3 spells CASSQKAGGGADTQYF. For the CDR3, the DNA is TGTGCCAGCAGCCAGAAAGCGGGAGGTGGGGCAGATACGCAGTATTTT.

This clone was observed a handful of times. The genes are TRBV25-1 and TRBJ1-5, with a tentative D call TRBD1 (6 bases). The germline V and J ends were trimmed by 2 bases and 5 bases, with 10 bases remaining between them. This CDR3 has 14 residues. The germline CDR1 and CDR2 sequences are MGHDK and SYGVNS. CDR3 in DNA: TGTGCCAGCAGTGAAAGGGGGATATATCAGCCCCAGCATTTT. Translation: CASSERGIYQPQHF.

Judged by abundance, this clone is medium-sized. J is TRBJ1-2 and V is TRBV25-1, with D uncertain. The germline CDR1 and CDR2 sequences are MGHDK and SYGVNS. The V end was cut by 1 base, the J end by 2 bases, with 5 bases between. The CDR3 runs to 13 residues. This CDR3 is CASSESENYGYTF. The CDR3 region has the DNA TGTGCCAGCAGTGAATCGGAGAACTATGGCTACACCTTC.

The J gene is TRBJ2-7, the V gene TRBV4-1; 7 nucleotides match TRBD2. Germline V gives CDR1 MGHRA, CDR2 YSYEKL. The V gene end was trimmed by 0 bases and the J gene end by 2 bases; junction bases not matched to a gene: 4. The CDR3 sequence is 15 residues long. The CDR3 region is CASSQECRGAYEQYF. The CDR3 nucleotides read TGCGCCAGCAGCCAAGAATGTCGGGGGGCCTACGAGCAGTACTTC.

The rearrangement uses TRBV19 and TRBJ2-3; the match to TRBD2 covers 7 bases. Per germline, CDR1 LNHDA and CDR2 SQIVND (reference sequence). The CDR3 runs to 16 residues. Trimming at V came to 1 base and at J to 0 bases, leaving 4 bases not matched to a gene. The CDR3 coding sequence is TGTGCCAGTAGTATAGGCCTAGCGGAAAGCACAGATACGCAGTATTTT. Translated, it gives CASSIGLAESTDTQYF.

The V gene is TRBV28, the J gene TRBJ2-7; 9 nucleotides align to TRBD1. The germline V gene encodes CDR1 MDHEN and CDR2 SYDVKM. With 6 bases clipped from V and 3 bases from J, the junction kept 6 bases outside the gene matches. The CDR3 is 14 residues long. CDR3 residues: CASRSGQGHYEQYF. CDR3 nucleotide sequence: TGTGCCAGCAGGTCGGGACAGGGCCACTACGAGCAGTACTTC.

The gene calls are TRBV5-4 and TRBJ1-4; the D is unclear. The V end was cut by 4 bases, the J end by 8 bases, with 12 bases between. CDR1 SGHNT and CDR2 YYREEE come from the germline V gene (reference sequence). The CDR3 has 13 residues. The DNA of the CDR3 is TGTGCCAGCAGCCCCGGGAACAGCGAAAAACTGTTTTTT. Translated, it gives CASSPGNSEKLFF.

The rearrangement links TRBV5-6 to TRBJ2-2; D remains unclear. V gave up 2 bases and J gave up 4 bases, with 9 bases separating them. The length of the CDR3 is 14 residues. Per germline, CDR1 SGHDT and CDR2 YYEEEE. This CDR3 reads CASSFGTGTGELFF. For the CDR3, the DNA is TGTGCCAGCAGCTTCGGTACGGGCACCGGGGAGCTGTTTTTT.

V gene TRBV7-9 combines with J gene TRBJ2-2; 9 bases fit TRBD1. Trimming removed 8 bases from V and 4 bases from J; junction bases left unmatched: 2. Germline CDR1 and CDR2: SEHNR and FQNEAQ (reference sequence). The CDR3 is 13 residues long. CDR3 amino acids: CASGTGTTGELFF. The CDR3, as DNA: TGTGCCAGCGGGACAGGGACCACCGGGGAGCTGTTTTTT.